These 23 T cell receptor beta chains came from one sample sequenced in a study of siplizumab effects on memory and regulatory T cells (dated by TCRdb to between 2019 and 2020). Library construction relied on the immunoSEQ multiplex PCR assay. What TCRdb holds here is the immuneACCESS table cut down to in-frame rearrangements. Part of the clones is not present; checked against another copy, under half of the missing clones reflect an unresolved V gene, and the others are unexplained. In this sample the table shows some 97,000 clones, under 95% of which occur a single time. Less than 0.85% of the sample is in the top ten clones. Sequencing input: Tregs sorted from blood. The receptor source for this set is a human donor in good health.

This clone showed up just once. Relative to the germline gene, one junction end is altered; a read error may explain this. The sample holds other DNA sequences that translate to the same CDR3. This chain links TRBV10-2 with TRBJ2-4; TRBD2 is a possible D gene (5 bases). The germline CDR1 and CDR2 sequences are WSHSY and SAAADI. This CDR3 comprises 17 residues. CDR3: CASRAVRNPLAKNIQYF. Written as DNA, the CDR3 is TGCGCCAGCAGGGCTGTAAGGAACCCGCTAGCCAAAAATATTCAGTACTTC.

The V gene is TRBV7-9, the J gene TRBJ2-3; D not resolved. This CDR3 comprises 15 residues. Looked up from germline, CDR1 is SEHNR and CDR2 is FQNEAQ (reference sequence). V lost 1 base, J lost 0 bases, and 8 bases lay in between. CDR3 nucleotide sequence: TGTGCCAGCAGCTTAGTTGGGGTTAGCACAGATACGCAGTATTTT. Its translation is CASSLVGVSTDTQYF.

V and J are TRBV6-5 and TRBJ2-2, with D maybe TRBD2 (5 bases). The germline V gene encodes CDR1 MNHEY and CDR2 SVGAGI. The V gene lost 6 bases and the J gene lost 0 bases, with 11 bases spanning the gap. This CDR3 contains 15 residues. For the CDR3, the DNA is TGTGCCAGCAGATTGACCGGGACGAACACCGGGGAGCTGTTTTTT. Its translation: CASRLTGTNTGELFF.

This chain links TRBV6-5 with TRBJ1-1; TRBD1 agrees at 7 bases. CDR1 and CDR2 from the germline V gene are MNHEY and SVGAGI. The CDR3 spans 12 residues. V was pared by 6 bases and J by 10 bases, with 8 bases of the junction left unmatched. The CDR3 DNA reads as TGTGCCAGCAGCCCGACAGGGATTGGAGCTTTCTTT. Translated, it gives CASSPTGIGAFF.

V gene TRBV11-3 combines with J gene TRBJ2-1, with 10 bases lining up with TRBD2. Germline V gene lookup returns CDR1 SGHNT and CDR2 YENEEA. The CDR3 length is 12 residues. The V gene end was trimmed by 5 bases and the J gene end by 10 bases; junction bases not matched to a gene: 2. The CDR3 DNA sequence: TGTGCCAGCAGCGAGGGACTAGCGGAGCAGTTCTTC. The encoded protein is CASSEGLAEQFF.

CDR3 coding DNA: TGCAGCACCGGCCGGGCAGATACGCAGTATTTT. Protein product: CSTGRADTQYF. The rearrangement joins TRBV20-1 to TRBJ2-3; D is ambiguous. The germline gives CDR1 DFQATT, CDR2 SNEGSKA (reference sequence). There are 11 residues in the CDR3.

The rearrangement links TRBV5-4 to TRBJ2-1; a possible D gene is TRBD2 (7 bases). The CDR3 extends over 15 amino acids. The germline V gene encodes CDR1 SGHNT and CDR2 YYREEE (reference sequence). Between the trimmed V and J ends, which lost 4 bases and 10 bases, there was a span of 21 bases. The CDR3: CASSLGGARLGEQFF. Written as DNA, the CDR3 is TGTGCCAGCAGCCTAGGGGGGGCGCGTTTGGGAGAGCAGTTCTTC.

The chain has TRBV30 and TRBJ1-4; TRBD1 agrees at 7 bases. This CDR3 region has 16 residues. Germline values: CDR1 GTSNPN, CDR2 SVGIG (reference sequence). The V gene end was trimmed by 3 bases and the J gene end by 2 bases; junction bases not matched to a gene: 9. CDR3 loop: CAWSSTGFSTNEKLFF. The CDR3 DNA sequence: TGTGCCTGGAGCTCGACAGGGTTCTCTACTAATGAAAAACTGTTTTTT.

This chain joins TRBV7-9 and TRBJ1-5; no definite D call. With 5 bases removed from V and 2 bases from J, the gap between germline ends came to 7 bases. This CDR3 region has 13 residues. Germline-derived CDR1 and CDR2 are SEHNR and FQNEAQ (reference sequence). The CDR3 region is CASSPSGNQPQHF. The CDR3 DNA sequence: TGTGCCAGCAGCCCGTCGGGCAATCAGCCCCAGCATTTT.

With regard to this clone: The junction departs from germline at one end; a sequencing error may be responsible. The rearrangement uses TRBV18 and TRBJ1-2, with 8 positions matching TRBD1. The germline V gene has CDR1 KGHSH and CDR2 LQKENI. The CDR3 consists of 14 residues. The CDR3 is CASSPQGASYGYTF. CDR3 nucleotides: TGTGCCAGTTCACCCCAGGGGGCGAGCTATGGCTACACCTTC.

The chain combines TRBV7-2 with TRBJ1-5; D gene unclear. Germline-derived CDR1 and CDR2 are SGHTA and FQGNSA. The CDR3 has 16 amino acids. The ends were cut back, 2 bases at V and 0 bases at J, with 11 bases in the middle. This CDR3 is CASSLYGGNSNQPQHF. In nucleotides, the CDR3 is TGTGCCAGCAGCTTATACGGCGGCAATAGCAATCAGCCCCAGCATTTT.

The chain recombines TRBV5-4 with TRBJ2-1, with 10 bases lining up with TRBD2. Trimming removed 0 bases from V and 8 bases from J; junction bases left unmatched: 5. CDR1 and CDR2 (germline): SGHNT, YYREEE (reference sequence). CDR3 length equals 15 residues. CDR3 DNA: TGTGCCAGCAGCTTGGTATTAGCGGGAGGCGATGAGCAGTTCTTC. Translating gives CASSLVLAGGDEQFF.

This clone appeared a single time. The chain combines TRBV7-3 with TRBJ2-2; D assignment may be TRBD1 or TRBD2 (6 bases each). The V gene lost 2 bases and the J gene lost 5 bases, with 12 bases spanning the gap. The CDR3 totals 15 residues. Germline-derived CDR1 and CDR2 are SGHTA and FQGTGA. DNA of the CDR3: TGTGCCAGCAGCTTAGTGGGGGGACAAACCGGGGAGCTGTTTTTT. Translated, it gives CASSLVGGQTGELFF.

The chain uses TRBV18 and TRBJ2-5, with no clear D. This CDR3 has 13 residues. The germline V and J ends were trimmed by 3 bases and 5 bases, with 10 bases remaining between them. The germline V gene encodes CDR1 KGHSH and CDR2 LQKENI. CDR3 in amino acids: CASSPSAYETQYF. As DNA, the CDR3 is TGTGCCAGCTCACCGTCGGCATACGAGACCCAGTACTTC.

The chain carries TRBV6-5 and TRBJ1-1; TRBD1 might be the D (5 bases). Germline assignment: CDR1 MNHEY and CDR2 SVGAGI. Deletions cut 2 bases from V and 10 bases from J, with 14 bases between. This CDR3 contains 13 residues. The CDR3 here is CASSYHPTGGAFF. CDR3 DNA: TGTGCCAGCAGTTACCACCCAACCGGGGGAGCTTTCTTT.

By its share, this clone is medium-sized. The chain employs TRBV2 and TRBJ2-7; D remains unclear. Germline CDR1 is SNHLY and CDR2 is FYNNEI. The CDR3 covers 13 residues. The V end lost 6 bases, the J end lost 2 bases, and 11 bases lay between the germline ends. The CDR3 DNA reads as TGTGCCAGCAGCTGGACGTCCGCCTACGAGCAGTACTTC. It codes for CASSWTSAYEQYF.

The V call is TRBV21-1, the J call TRBJ1-6. TRBV21-1 is deemed a pseudogene. The CDR3 sequence is 17 residues long. The CDR3 protein is CASSKRGTTRDGEALHF. Here the CDR3 DNA reads TGTGCCAGCAGCAAGAGAGGGACGACACGGGATGGGGAAGCCCTCCACTTT.

This sequence joins TRBV7-2 and TRBJ2-3; tentative D call: TRBD1 (5 bases). V lost 2 bases and J 4 bases, leaving 7 bases between the germline ends. CDR1 and CDR2 from the germline V gene are SGHTA and FQGNSA. The CDR3 is 13 residues long. DNA for the CDR3: TGTGCCAGCAGCTTACAGGGCCCAGATACGCAGTATTTT. Its protein product is CASSLQGPDTQYF.

This sequence joins TRBV5-1 and TRBJ2-3; 10 nucleotides agree with TRBD2. V gave up 4 bases and J gave up 4 bases; unmatched junction bases: 9. Germline V gene lookup returns CDR1 SGHRS and CDR2 YFSETQ. The CDR3 contains 16 residues. The CDR3 DNA is TGCGCCAGCAGCCGATTTCTAGCGGGAGTACCAGATACGCAGTATTTT. Translated, it gives CASSRFLAGVPDTQYF. The full variable domain, completed using reference TRBV5-1 and TRBJ2-3, is KAGVTQTPRYLIKTRGQQVTLSCSPISGHRSVSWYQQTPGQGLQFLFEYFSETQRNKGNFPGRFSGRQFSNSRSEMNVSTLELGDSALYLCASSRFLAGVPDTQYFGPGTRLTVL.

The chain joins TRBV27 to TRBJ2-7; D remains unclear. The CDR3 consists of 13 residues. V shed 3 bases and J shed 0 bases, with 6 bases lying between them. Germline CDR1 is MNHEY and CDR2 is SMNVEV (reference sequence). As DNA, the CDR3 is TGTGCCAGCAGTTTCAGGAGCTCCTACGAGCAGTACTTC. As protein: CASSFRSSYEQYF.

The chain links TRBV27 to TRBJ2-7; D call uncertain. CDR1 and CDR2 (germline): MNHEY, SMNVEV (reference sequence). V lost 8 bases and J lost 5, with 10 bases in between. The length of the CDR3 is 11 residues. The CDR3 sequence: CASGTRHEQYF. The CDR3 DNA is TGTGCCAGCGGTACCCGCCACGAGCAGTACTTC.

This chain connects TRBV7-3 to TRBJ1-2; a weak D match, TRBD1 (5 bases). V lost 5 bases and J 8 bases, leaving 15 bases between the germline ends. There are 13 residues in the CDR3. Looked up from germline, CDR1 is SGHTA and CDR2 is FQGTGA. This chain's CDR3 is CASSPLGGSGYTF. CDR3 nucleotide sequence: TGTGCCAGCAGCCCCCTCGGGGGATCCGGCTACACCTTC.

Comments on this clone: At one end the junction does not follow the germline gene, possibly because of a read error. The CDR3 loop is CASSFRGSTIYF. In DNA form, the CDR3 reads TGTGCCAGCAGTTTCAGGGGAAGCACCATATATTTT. The V call is TRBV28, the J call TRBJ1-3; maybe TRBD1 (6 bases). This CDR3 is built from 12 residues. Germline lookup yields CDR1 MDHEN and CDR2 SYDVKM.